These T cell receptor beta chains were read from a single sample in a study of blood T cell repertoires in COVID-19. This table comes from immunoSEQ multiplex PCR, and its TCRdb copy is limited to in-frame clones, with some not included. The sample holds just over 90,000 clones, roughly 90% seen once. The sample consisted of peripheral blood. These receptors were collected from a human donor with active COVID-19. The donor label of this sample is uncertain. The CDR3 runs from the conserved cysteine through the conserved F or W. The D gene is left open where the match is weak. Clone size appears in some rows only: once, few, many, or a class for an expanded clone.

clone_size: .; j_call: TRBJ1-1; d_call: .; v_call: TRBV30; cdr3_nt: TGTGCCTGGAACCTAGACGGGAACACTGAAGCTTTCTTT; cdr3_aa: CAWNLDGNTEAFF
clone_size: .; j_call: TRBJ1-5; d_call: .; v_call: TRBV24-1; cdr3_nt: TGTGCCACCAGTGCAGGGGTAGGCAATCAGCCCCAGCATTTT; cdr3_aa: CATSAGVGNQPQHF
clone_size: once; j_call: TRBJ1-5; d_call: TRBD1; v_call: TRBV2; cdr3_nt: TGTGCCAGCAGCAAGGGACAGAAGTATCAGCCCCAGCATTTT; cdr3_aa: CASSKGQKYQPQHF
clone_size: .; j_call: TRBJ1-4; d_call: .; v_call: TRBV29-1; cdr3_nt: TGCAGCGTAGGACAGACAACTAATGAAAAACTGTTTTTT; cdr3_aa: CSVGQTTNEKLFF
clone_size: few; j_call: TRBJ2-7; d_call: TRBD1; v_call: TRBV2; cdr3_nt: TGTGCCAGCAAGACGAGGACAGGGGGAAACTACGAGCAGTACTTC; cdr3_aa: CASKTRTGGNYEQYF
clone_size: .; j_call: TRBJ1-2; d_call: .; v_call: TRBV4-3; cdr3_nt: TGCGCCAGCAGCCAAACGGGGGGGGGCCCTAACTATGGCTACACCTTC; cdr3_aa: CASSQTGGGPNYGYTF
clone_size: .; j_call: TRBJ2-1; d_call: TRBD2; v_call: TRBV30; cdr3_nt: TGTGCCCGGAAAACGGGACTAGCGTTCGATGAGCAGTTCTTC; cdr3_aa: CARKTGLAFDEQFF
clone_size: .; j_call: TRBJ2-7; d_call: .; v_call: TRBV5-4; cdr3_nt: TGTGCCAGCAGCCTCAACCCCCCAGGGGCTTCCTACGAGCAGTACTTC; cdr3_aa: CASSLNPPGASYEQYF
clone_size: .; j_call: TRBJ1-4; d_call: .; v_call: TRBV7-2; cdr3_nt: TGTGCCAGCAGCCAAAGAAGGGGATCAACTAATGAAAAACTGTTTTTT; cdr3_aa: CASSQRRGSTNEKLFF
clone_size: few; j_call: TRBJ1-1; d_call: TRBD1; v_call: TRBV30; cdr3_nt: TGTGCCTGCAGAGGACAGGCGGGGAGCACTGAAGCTTTCTTT; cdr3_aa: CACRGQAGSTEAFF
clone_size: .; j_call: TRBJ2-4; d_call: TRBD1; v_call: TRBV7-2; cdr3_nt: TGTGCCAGCAGCTTTCCTACAGGGGGCAGGGACATTCAGTACTTC; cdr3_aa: CASSFPTGGRDIQYF
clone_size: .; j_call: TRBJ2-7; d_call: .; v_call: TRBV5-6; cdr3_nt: TGTGCCAGCAGCTCTAGTGGTTACGAGCAGTACTTC; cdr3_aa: CASSSSGYEQYF
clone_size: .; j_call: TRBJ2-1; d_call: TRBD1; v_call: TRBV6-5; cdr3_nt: TGTGCCAGCAGTACGCGACAGGGGAAATACAATGAGCAGTTCTTC; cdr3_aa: CASSTRQGKYNEQFF
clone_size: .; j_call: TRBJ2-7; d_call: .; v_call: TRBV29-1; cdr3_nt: TGCAGCGTTGCAAGACAGGTTTACAGGGACTACGAGCAGTACTTC; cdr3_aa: CSVARQVYRDYEQYF
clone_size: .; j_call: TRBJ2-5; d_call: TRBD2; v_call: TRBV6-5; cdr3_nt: TGTGCCAGCAGTTTCCAGCGGGGGGAGGAGACCCAGTACTTC; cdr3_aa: CASSFQRGEETQYF
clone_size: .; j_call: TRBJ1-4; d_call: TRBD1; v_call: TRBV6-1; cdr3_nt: TGTGCCAGCAGTGAGGAAAGGACAGGGGCGGGTGAAAAACTGTTTTTT; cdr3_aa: CASSEERTGAGEKLFF
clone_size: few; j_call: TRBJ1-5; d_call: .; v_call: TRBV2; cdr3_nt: TGTGCCAGCAGTGACCGGGGGGCGGTTCAGCCCCAGCATTTT; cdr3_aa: CASSDRGAVQPQHF
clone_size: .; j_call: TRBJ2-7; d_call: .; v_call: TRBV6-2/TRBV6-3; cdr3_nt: TGTGCCAGCAGTTACGAGGCCGAGGGGGGGGAGCAGTACTTC; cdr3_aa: CASSYEAEGGEQYF
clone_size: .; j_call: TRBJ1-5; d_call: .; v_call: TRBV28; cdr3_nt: TGTGCCACCGCCGACAGGACAAATCAGCCCCAGCATTTT; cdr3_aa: CATADRTNQPQHF
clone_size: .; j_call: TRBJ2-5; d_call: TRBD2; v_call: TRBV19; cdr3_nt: TGTGCCACCTCGACTAGCGGGGCCGGCGGGCCAGAGACCCAGTACTTC; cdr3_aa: CATSTSGAGGPETQYF
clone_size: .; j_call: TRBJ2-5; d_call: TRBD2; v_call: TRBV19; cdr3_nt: TGTGCCAGTAGCCAACTAGCGGGGGGGCCAGAGACCCAGTACTTC; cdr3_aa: CASSQLAGGPETQYF
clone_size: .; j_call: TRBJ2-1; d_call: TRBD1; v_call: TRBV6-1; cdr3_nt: TGTGCCAGCAGTGAGGACAGGGGACGCTACAATGAGCAGTTCTTC; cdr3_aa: CASSEDRGRYNEQFF